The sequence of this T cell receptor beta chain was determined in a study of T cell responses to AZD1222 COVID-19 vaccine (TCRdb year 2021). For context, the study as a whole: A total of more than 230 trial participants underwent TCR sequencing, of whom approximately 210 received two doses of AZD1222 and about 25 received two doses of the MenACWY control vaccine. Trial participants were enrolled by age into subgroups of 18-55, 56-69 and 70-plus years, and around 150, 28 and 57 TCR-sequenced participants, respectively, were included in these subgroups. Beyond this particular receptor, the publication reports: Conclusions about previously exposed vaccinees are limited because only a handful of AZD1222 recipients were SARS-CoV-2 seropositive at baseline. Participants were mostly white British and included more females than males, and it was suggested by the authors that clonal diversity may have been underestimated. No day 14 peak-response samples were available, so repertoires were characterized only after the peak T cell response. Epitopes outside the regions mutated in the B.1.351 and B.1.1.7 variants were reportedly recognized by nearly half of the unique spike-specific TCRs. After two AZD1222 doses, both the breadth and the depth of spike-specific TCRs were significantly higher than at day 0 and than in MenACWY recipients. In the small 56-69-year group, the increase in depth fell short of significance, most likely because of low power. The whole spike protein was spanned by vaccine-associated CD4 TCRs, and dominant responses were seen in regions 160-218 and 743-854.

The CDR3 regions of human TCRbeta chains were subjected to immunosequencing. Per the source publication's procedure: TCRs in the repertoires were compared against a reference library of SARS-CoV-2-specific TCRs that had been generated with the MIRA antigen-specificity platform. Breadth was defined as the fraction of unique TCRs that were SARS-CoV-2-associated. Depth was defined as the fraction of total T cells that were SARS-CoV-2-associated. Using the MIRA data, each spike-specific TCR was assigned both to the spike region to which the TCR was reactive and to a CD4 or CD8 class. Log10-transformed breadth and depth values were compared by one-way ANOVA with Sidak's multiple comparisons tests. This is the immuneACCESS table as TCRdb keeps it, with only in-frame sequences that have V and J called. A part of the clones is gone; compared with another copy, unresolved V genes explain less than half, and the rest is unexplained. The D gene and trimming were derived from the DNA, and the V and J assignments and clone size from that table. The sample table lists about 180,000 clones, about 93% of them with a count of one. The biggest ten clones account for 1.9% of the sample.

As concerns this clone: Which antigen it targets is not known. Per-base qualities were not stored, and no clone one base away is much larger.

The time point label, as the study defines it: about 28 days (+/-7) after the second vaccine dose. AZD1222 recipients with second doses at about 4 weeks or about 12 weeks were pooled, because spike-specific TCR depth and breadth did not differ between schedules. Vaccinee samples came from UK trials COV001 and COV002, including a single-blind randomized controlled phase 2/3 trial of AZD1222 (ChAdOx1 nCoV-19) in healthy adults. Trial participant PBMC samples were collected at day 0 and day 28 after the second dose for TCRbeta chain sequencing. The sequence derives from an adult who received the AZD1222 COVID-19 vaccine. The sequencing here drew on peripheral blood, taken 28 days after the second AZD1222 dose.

The CDR3 protein is CASSGQGPNQPQHF. The bases read TGTGCCAGCAGCGGACAGGGGCCCAATCAGCCCCAGCATTTT. The rearrangement joined TRBV6-4 to TRBJ1-5, and 9 junctional nucleotides match TRBD1. Unmatched junction bases come to 3, with V trimmed by 6 bases and J by 3 bases. CDR1 and CDR2 are read off the germline V gene as MRHNA and SNTAGT. The CDR3 covers 14 residues, taking in both the cysteine and the phenylalanine. CDR3 DNA only is kept here, 42 bases in frame from base 1.